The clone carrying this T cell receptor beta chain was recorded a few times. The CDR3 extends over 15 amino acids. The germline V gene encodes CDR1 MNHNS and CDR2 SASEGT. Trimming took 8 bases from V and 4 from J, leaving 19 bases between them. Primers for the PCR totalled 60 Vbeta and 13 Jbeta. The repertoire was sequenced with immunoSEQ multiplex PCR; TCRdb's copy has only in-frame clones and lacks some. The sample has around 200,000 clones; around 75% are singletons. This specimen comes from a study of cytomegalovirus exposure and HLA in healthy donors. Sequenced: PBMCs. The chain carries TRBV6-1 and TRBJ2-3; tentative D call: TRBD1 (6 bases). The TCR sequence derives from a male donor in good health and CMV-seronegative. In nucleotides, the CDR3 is TGTGCCAGCGGGGGCGAGACCCAGATGGCAGATACGCAGTATTTT. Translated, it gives CASGGETQMADTQYF.